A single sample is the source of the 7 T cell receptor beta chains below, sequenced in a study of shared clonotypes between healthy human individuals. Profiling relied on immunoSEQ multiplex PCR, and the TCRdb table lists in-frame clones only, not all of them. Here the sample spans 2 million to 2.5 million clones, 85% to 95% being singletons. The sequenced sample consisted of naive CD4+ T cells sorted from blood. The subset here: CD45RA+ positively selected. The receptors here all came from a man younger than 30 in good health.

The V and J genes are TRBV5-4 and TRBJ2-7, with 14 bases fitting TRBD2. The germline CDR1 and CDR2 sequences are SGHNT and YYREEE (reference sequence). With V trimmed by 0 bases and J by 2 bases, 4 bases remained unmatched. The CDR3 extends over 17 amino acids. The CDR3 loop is CASSLGGLAGVAYEQYF. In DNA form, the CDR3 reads TGTGCCAGCAGCTTGGGGGGACTAGCGGGAGTTGCCTACGAGCAGTACTTC.

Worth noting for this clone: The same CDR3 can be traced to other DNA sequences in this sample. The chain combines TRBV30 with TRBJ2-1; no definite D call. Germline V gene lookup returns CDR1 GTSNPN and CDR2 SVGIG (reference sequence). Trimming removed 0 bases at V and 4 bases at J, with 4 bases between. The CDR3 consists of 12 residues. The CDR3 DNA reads TGTGCCTGGAGTGTTGGGTACAATGAGCAGTTCTTC. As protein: CAWSVGYNEQFF. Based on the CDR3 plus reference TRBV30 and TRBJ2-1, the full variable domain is SQTIHQWPATLVQPVGSPLSLECTVEGTSNPNLYWYRQAAGRGLQLLFYSVGIGQISSEVPQNLSASRPQDRQFILSSKKLLLSDSGFYLCAWSVGYNEQFFGPGTRLTVL.

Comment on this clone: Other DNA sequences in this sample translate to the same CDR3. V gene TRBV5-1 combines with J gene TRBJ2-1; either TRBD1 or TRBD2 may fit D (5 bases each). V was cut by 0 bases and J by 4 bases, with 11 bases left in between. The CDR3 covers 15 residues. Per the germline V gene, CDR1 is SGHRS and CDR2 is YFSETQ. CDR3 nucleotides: TGCGCCAGCAGCTTGGAAGGGGACGGGTACAATGAGCAGTTCTTC. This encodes CASSLEGDGYNEQFF.

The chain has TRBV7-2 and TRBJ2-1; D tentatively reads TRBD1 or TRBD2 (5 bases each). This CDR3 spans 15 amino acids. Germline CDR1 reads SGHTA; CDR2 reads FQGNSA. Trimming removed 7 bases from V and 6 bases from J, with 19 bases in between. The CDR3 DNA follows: TGTGCCAGCACCGTCGGGGCAGAAAAACCCAATGAGCAGTTCTTC. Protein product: CASTVGAEKPNEQFF.

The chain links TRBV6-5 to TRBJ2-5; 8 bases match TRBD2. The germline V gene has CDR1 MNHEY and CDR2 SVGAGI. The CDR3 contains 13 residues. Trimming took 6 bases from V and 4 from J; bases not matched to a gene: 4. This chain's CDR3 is CASRPSGRETQYF. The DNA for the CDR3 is TGTGCCAGCAGGCCAAGCGGGAGAGAGACCCAGTACTTC.

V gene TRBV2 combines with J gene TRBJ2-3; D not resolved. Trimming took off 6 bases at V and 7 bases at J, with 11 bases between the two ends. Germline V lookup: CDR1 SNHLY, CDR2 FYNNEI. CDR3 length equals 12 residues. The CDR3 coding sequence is TGTGCCAGCAGACTATCTCATCATACGCAGTATTTT. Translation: CASRLSHHTQYF.

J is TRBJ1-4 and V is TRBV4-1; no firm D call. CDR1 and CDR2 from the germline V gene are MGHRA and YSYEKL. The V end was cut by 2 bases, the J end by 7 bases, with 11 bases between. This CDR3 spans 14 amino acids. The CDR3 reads CASSQTGLFEKLFF. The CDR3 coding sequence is TGCGCCAGCAGCCAAACTGGACTGTTTGAAAAACTGTTTTTT.